These 29 T cell receptor beta chains were all obtained from the same sample, sequenced in a study of cytomegalovirus exposure and HLA in healthy donors. The PCR ran on 60 Vbeta and 13 Jbeta primers. Libraries were prepared by immunoSEQ multiplex PCR; TCRdb keeps only in-frame clonotypes and omits some of them. This sample has 120,000 to 150,000 clones, with about 73% found just once. Material: PBMCs. These receptors were collected from a man aged 35 to 55 in good health and CMV-seropositive.

The chain employs TRBV6-5 and TRBJ1-2; TRBD1 agrees at 8 bases. V trimming: 0 bases; J trimming: 0 bases; junction bases outside the gene matches: 3. Germline V gene sequence: CDR1 MNHEY, CDR2 SVGAGI. The CDR3 spans 16 residues. Here the CDR3 reads CASSYSGQVPNYGYTF. In nucleotides, the CDR3 is TGTGCCAGCAGTTACTCGGGACAGGTCCCTAACTATGGCTACACCTTC.

There are a few counts of this clone. V is TRBV7-9 and J is TRBJ1-3, with 7 positions matching TRBD1. J was trimmed by 4 bases and V by 6 bases; bases with no gene match: 12. The CDR3 loop spans 16 amino acids. CDR1 SEHNR and CDR2 FQNEAQ come from the germline V gene (reference sequence). The CDR3 bases are TGTGCCAGCAGACGGATTAGCCGGGACAGCGGAAACACCATATATTTT. Protein product: CASRRISRDSGNTIYF.

The chain carries TRBV7-9 and TRBJ2-7, with TRBD1 identical over 7 bases. J was trimmed by 0 bases and V by 3 bases; bases with no gene match: 2. The CDR3 totals 14 residues. CDR1 SEHNR and CDR2 FQNEAQ come from the germline V gene (reference sequence). CDR3 DNA sequence: TGTGCCAGCAGCTTCGGGACAGACTCCTACGAGCAGTACTTC. Translation gives CASSFGTDSYEQYF.

This chain connects TRBV6-1 to TRBJ2-2, with 8 bases lining up with TRBD2. V dropped 2 bases and J dropped 7; count of bases not matched to a gene: 6. Germline CDR1 reads MNHNS; CDR2 reads SASEGT. This CDR3 is built from 15 residues. This CDR3 is CASSESAGGSGELFF. The CDR3 nucleotides read TGTGCCAGCAGTGAAAGTGCGGGAGGAAGCGGGGAGCTGTTTTTT.

This chain joins TRBV5-5 and TRBJ2-1; a weak D match, TRBD2 (6 bases). Looked up from germline, CDR1 is SGHKS and CDR2 is YYEKEE (reference sequence). The germline V and J ends were trimmed by 0 bases and 15 bases, with 16 bases remaining between them. The CDR3 is 13 residues long. The CDR3 bases are TGTGCCAGCAGCTTGGTTACGGTGGGGAGGTCGTTCTTC. Encoded protein: CASSLVTVGRSFF.

This clone occurred once. This chain connects TRBV7-9 to TRBJ1-2; tentative D call: TRBD1 (5 bases). The germline V gene encodes CDR1 SEHNR and CDR2 FQNEAQ (reference sequence). Trimming removed 0 bases at V and 7 bases at J, with 15 bases between. This CDR3 spans 15 amino acids. In DNA, the CDR3 is TGTGCCAGCAGCTTAGCGGTCAGCAGGGTGGGTGGCTACACCTTC. This translates into CASSLAVSRVGGYTF.

J is TRBJ1-2 and V is TRBV29-1, with D unresolved. This CDR3 is built from 12 residues. Germline V gene data show CDR1 as SQVTM and CDR2 as ANQGSEA. Trimming removed 6 bases from V and 7 bases from J, with 15 bases in between. CDR3 DNA: TGCAGCGTGGCCGGAGGAGTTTCTGGCTACACCTTC. This encodes CSVAGGVSGYTF.

V gene TRBV23-1 combines with J gene TRBJ2-7; possible D gene TRBD1, 6 bases. TRBV23-1 is assigned to the ORF class and has an uncertain function. The CDR3 has 16 residues. Trimming stripped 6 bases from V and 5 bases from J, with 23 bases between. The CDR3 DNA reads as TGCGCCAGCAGCCAACCCCCCTGGACAGTCCGGAACGAGCAGTACTTC. Its protein is CASSQPPWTVRNEQYF.

The genes are TRBV27 and TRBJ1-2, with D hard to call. Trimming removed 4 bases at V and 1 base at J, with 4 bases between. This CDR3 spans 12 amino acids. Per the germline V gene, CDR1 is MNHEY and CDR2 is SMNVEV (reference sequence). DNA for the CDR3: TGTGCCAGCAGTTCCCTTAACTATGGCTACACCTTC. Its protein is CASSSLNYGYTF.

V is TRBV6-1 and J is TRBJ1-4; 9 bases are shared with TRBD1. This CDR3 is 20 amino acids long. The germline gives CDR1 MNHNS, CDR2 SASEGT. V shed 4 bases, J shed 8 bases, and the junction held 23 bases outside the gene matches. The chain's CDR3 is CASSGRDRVGPIGGGEKLFF. In DNA, the CDR3 is TGTGCCAGCAGTGGGCGGGACAGGGTCGGGCCGATCGGCGGTGGCGAAAAACTGTTTTTT.

The sample holds one count of this clone. The V call is TRBV6-6, the J call TRBJ2-2; a weak D match, TRBD2 (7 bases). The CDR3 sequence is 16 residues long. From germline, CDR1 is MNHNY and CDR2 SVGAGI (reference sequence). Trimming pared 0 bases from V and 6 bases from J, leaving 14 bases between. The CDR3 loop reads CASSYSGGLGAGELFF. In DNA, the CDR3 is TGTGCCAGCAGTTACTCGGGGGGGCTTGGGGCCGGGGAGCTGTTTTTT.

J is TRBJ2-3 and V is TRBV19, with TRBD1 matching over 9 bases. Germline trimming cut 0 bases from V and 1 base from J; bases unmatched to any gene: 8. Germline assignment: CDR1 LNHDA and CDR2 SQIVND (reference sequence). This CDR3 comprises 18 residues. CDR3 in amino acids: CASSIDLTGQGGTDTQYF. In nucleotides, the CDR3 is TGTGCCAGTAGTATAGACCTCACGGGACAGGGCGGCACAGATACGCAGTATTTT.

The genes are TRBV10-1 and TRBJ2-2; maybe TRBD2 (6 bases). In germline, CDR1 is WNHNN, CDR2 SYGVQD (reference sequence). Trimming cost V 9 bases and J 4 bases, with 12 bases left between them. The CDR3 is made up of 13 amino acids. The chain's CDR3 is CASRDSSTGELFF. The CDR3 DNA reads as TGCGCCAGTCGGGACTCGAGCACCGGGGAGCTGTTTTTT.

The rearrangement uses TRBV25-1 and TRBJ1-4; a possible D gene is TRBD1 (5 bases). V was pared by 2 bases and J by 3 bases, with 16 bases between. This CDR3 comprises 17 residues. The germline gives CDR1 MGHDK, CDR2 SYGVNS. CDR3 sequence: CASSESGSGEANEKLFF. The CDR3 DNA reads TGTGCCAGCAGTGAAAGTGGGTCGGGGGAGGCTAATGAAAAACTGTTTTTT.

CDR3 bases: TGTGCCAGCAGTTTACAAGACACCTCCTACGAGCAGTACTTC. Translated, it gives CASSLQDTSYEQYF. This sequence joins TRBV28 and TRBJ2-7; D unclear. V was clipped by 2 bases and J by 0 bases, with 8 bases between them. The CDR3 has 14 amino acids. The germline gives CDR1 MDHEN, CDR2 SYDVKM.

This clone was counted once. The chain employs TRBV2 and TRBJ1-5, with D unresolved. The germline V gene encodes CDR1 SNHLY and CDR2 FYNNEI. The ends were cut back, 6 bases at V and 0 bases at J, with 6 bases in the middle. The CDR3 spans 13 residues. CDR3 in amino acids: CASRTFSNQPQHF. The CDR3, as DNA: TGTGCCAGCAGAACTTTTAGCAATCAGCCCCAGCATTTT.

This CDR3 is CAWRPGAGELFF. DNA for the CDR3: TGTGCCTGGAGACCCGGGGCCGGGGAGCTGTTTTTT. The chain couples TRBV30 to TRBJ2-2, with D perhaps matching TRBD2 (5 bases). This CDR3 is 12 amino acids long. Germline CDR1 is GTSNPN and CDR2 is SVGIG (reference sequence). V dropped 3 bases and J dropped 6 bases, with 8 bases sitting between them.

V and J are TRBV4-1 and TRBJ1-5; D perhaps matches TRBD1 (5 bases). V shed 4 bases and J shed 1 base, with 11 bases lying between them. Germline V CDR1 and CDR2: MGHRA, YSYEKL. There are 15 residues in the CDR3. The CDR3 DNA follows: TGCGCCAGCAGCCGTACTCAGGGAAGCAATCAGCCCCAGCATTTT. Protein product: CASSRTQGSNQPQHF.

This chain joins TRBV28 and TRBJ2-5, with TRBD1 as a possible D gene (6 bases). This CDR3 spans 17 amino acids. Deletions cut 7 bases from V and 6 bases from J, with 27 bases between. The germline gives CDR1 MDHEN, CDR2 SYDVKM. CDR3 in amino acids: CASTSRLGRGVGQTQYF. In DNA form, the CDR3 reads TGTGCCAGCACTTCCCGACTCGGCAGGGGCGTTGGACAGACCCAGTACTTC.

This clone was seen only a few times. V is TRBV6-1 and J is TRBJ2-2; perhaps TRBD2 as D (5 bases). The CDR3 totals 14 residues. V was cut by 6 bases and J by 5 bases, with 13 bases left in between. Germline V gene lookup returns CDR1 MNHNS and CDR2 SASEGT. The DNA of the CDR3 is TGTGCCAGCAGAGGGCTAGCAGGAACCGGGGAGCTGTTTTTT. Its protein product is CASRGLAGTGELFF.

The genes are TRBV27 and TRBJ2-7, with TRBD2 matching over 14 bases. This CDR3 has 16 amino acids. V gave up 7 bases and J gave up 2 bases; unmatched junction bases: 7. Per germline, CDR1 MNHEY and CDR2 SMNVEV (reference sequence). The chain's CDR3 is CASTGLAGGTAYEQYF. In DNA, the CDR3 is TGTGCCAGCACAGGACTAGCGGGAGGAACGGCCTACGAGCAGTACTTC.

J is TRBJ2-1 and V is TRBV19; D unclear. This CDR3 is 17 amino acids long. Germline CDR1 reads LNHDA; CDR2 reads SQIVND (reference sequence). V lost 5 bases and J 0 bases, leaving 17 bases between the germline ends. CDR3 nucleotides: TGTGCCAGTAGTCCCGCGCCGTCGAGGTCCTCCTACAATGAGCAGTTCTTC. Translated: CASSPAPSRSSYNEQFF.

The rearrangement links TRBV19 to TRBJ2-7; the D gene is possibly TRBD1 (6 bases). The CDR3 covers 15 residues. Trimming removed 3 bases at V and 5 bases at J, with 17 bases between. The germline gives CDR1 LNHDA, CDR2 SQIVND (reference sequence). This chain's CDR3 is CASSIMAGALNEQYF. As DNA, the CDR3 is TGTGCCAGTAGTATTATGGCAGGGGCTTTGAACGAGCAGTACTTC.

The rearrangement joins TRBV28 to TRBJ1-1, with TRBD1 matching over 7 bases. The CDR3 covers 12 residues. With 4 bases clipped from V and 7 bases from J, the junction kept 3 bases outside the gene matches. Germline loops: CDR1 MDHEN, CDR2 SYDVKM. Written as DNA, the CDR3 is TGTGCCAGCAGTTCGGGACAGTTTGAAGCTTTCTTT. This codes for CASSSGQFEAFF.

The chain combines TRBV4-1 with TRBJ2-5, with 7 nucleotides matching TRBD1. There are 18 residues in the CDR3. The V segment lost 0 bases and the J segment 0 bases; nucleotides outside the gene matches: 10. Germline V CDR1 and CDR2: MGHRA, YSYEKL. The CDR3 nucleotides read TGCGCCAGCAGCCAAGAGCATAGAGCAGGGGGAAACCAAGAGACCCAGTACTTC. It encodes CASSQEHRAGGNQETQYF.

CDR3 protein: CASSEGRVVETQYF. DNA for the CDR3: TGTGCCAGCAGTGAAGGCAGGGTGGTTGAGACCCAGTACTTC. The chain is built from TRBV6-5 and TRBJ2-5, with a possible D match to TRBD1 (5 bases). The V end was cut by 5 bases, the J end by 5 bases, with 15 bases between. Germline V CDR1 and CDR2: MNHEY, SVGAGI. The length of the CDR3 is 14 residues.

The chain carries TRBV7-9 and TRBJ2-6, with 7 bases identical to TRBD2. The CDR3 consists of 17 residues. Germline CDR1 reads SEHNR; CDR2 reads FQNEAQ (reference sequence). Trimming at V came to 7 bases and at J to 4 bases, leaving 13 bases not matched to a gene. CDR3 nucleotides: TGTGCCAGCACCGACGGGGGGTGGGGCAGGGGGGCCAACGTCCTGACTTTC. It is translated as CASTDGGWGRGANVLTF. Drawing the rest from reference TRBV7-9 and TRBJ2-6, the complete variable domain is DTGVSQNPRHKITKRGQNVTFRCDPISEHNRLYWYRQTLGQGPEFLTYFQNEAQLEKSRLLSDRFSAERPKGSFSTLEIQRTEQGDSAMYLCASTDGGWGRGANVLTFGAGSRLTVL.

This chain joins TRBV7-9 and TRBJ1-5; TRBD1 matches at 9 bases. Losses at the gene ends were 5 bases for V and 3 bases for J; bases not matched to a gene: 11. Germline CDR1 and CDR2: SEHNR and FQNEAQ (reference sequence). The CDR3 is 17 residues long. For the CDR3, the DNA is TGTGCCAGCAGCATGGACAGGGGACCGGATCTCAATCAGCCCCAGCATTTT. It translates to CASSMDRGPDLNQPQHF.

CDR3 sequence reads: CASSYGRNTEAFF. The CDR3 nucleotides are TGTGCCAGCAGTTACGGCAGGAACACTGAAGCTTTCTTT. The V call is TRBV6-5, the J call TRBJ1-1; D uncertain. Germline assignment: CDR1 MNHEY and CDR2 SVGAGI. This CDR3 spans 13 amino acids. V lost 2 bases and J 1 base, leaving 5 bases between the germline ends.